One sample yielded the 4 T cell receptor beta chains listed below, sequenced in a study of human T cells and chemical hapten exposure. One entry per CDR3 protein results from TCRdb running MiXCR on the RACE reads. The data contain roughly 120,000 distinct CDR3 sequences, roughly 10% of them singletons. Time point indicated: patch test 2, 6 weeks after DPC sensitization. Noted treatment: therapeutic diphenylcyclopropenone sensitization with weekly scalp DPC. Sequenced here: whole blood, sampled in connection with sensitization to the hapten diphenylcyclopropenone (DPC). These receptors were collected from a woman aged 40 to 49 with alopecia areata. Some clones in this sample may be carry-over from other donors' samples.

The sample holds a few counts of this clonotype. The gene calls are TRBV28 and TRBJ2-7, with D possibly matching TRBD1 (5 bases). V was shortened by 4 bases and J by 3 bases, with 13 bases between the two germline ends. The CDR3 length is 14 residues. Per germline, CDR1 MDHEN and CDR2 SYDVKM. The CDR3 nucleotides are TGTGCCAGCAGTTCCCCCGACAGCTACTACGAGCAGTACTTC. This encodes CASSSPDSYYEQYF.

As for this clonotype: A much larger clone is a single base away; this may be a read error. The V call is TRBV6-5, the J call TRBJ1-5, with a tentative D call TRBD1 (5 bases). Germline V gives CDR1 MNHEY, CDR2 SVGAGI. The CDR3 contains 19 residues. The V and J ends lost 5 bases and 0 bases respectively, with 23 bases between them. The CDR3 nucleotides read TGTGCCAGCAGTCCCGGGACTCCTGGTTACACAAATAGCAATCAGCCCCAGCATTTT. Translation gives CASSPGTPGYTNSNQPQHF.

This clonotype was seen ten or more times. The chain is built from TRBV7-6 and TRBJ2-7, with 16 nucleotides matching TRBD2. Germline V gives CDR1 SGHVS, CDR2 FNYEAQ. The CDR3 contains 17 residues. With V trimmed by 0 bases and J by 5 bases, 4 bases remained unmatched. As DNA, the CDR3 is TGTGCCAGCAGCTTAGCCGGGACTAGCGGGGGGGCCAACGAGCAGTACTTC. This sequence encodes CASSLAGTSGGANEQYF. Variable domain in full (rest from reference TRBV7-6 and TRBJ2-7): GAGVSQSPRYKVTKRGQDVALRCDPISGHVSLYWYRQALGQGPEFLTYFNYEAQQDKSGLPNDRFSAERPEGSISTLTIQRTEQRDSAMYRCASSLAGTSGGANEQYFGPGTRLTVT.

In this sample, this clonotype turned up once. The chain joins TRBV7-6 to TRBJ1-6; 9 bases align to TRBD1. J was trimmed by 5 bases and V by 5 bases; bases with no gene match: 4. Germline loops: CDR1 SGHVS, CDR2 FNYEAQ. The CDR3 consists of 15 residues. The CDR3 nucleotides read TGTGCCAGCAGCCCAAGGACAGGGGATAATTCACCCCTCCACTTT. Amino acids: CASSPRTGDNSPLHF.